The 19 T cell receptor beta chains listed next were all sequenced from one sample in a study of T-cell reconstitution after alpha-beta-depleted transplantation in children. TCRbeta library preparation incorporated unique molecular identifiers. TCRdb redid the calling of the PCR reads with MiXCR, one entry per CDR3 protein. Seen here are approximately 110,000 distinct CDR3 sequences, 20% to 25% observed once, and the top ten hold about 11%. Source: PBMCs, mostly from graft donor cells, taken 180 days after TCRalphabeta/CD19-depleted stem cell transplant. The origin of the receptors is a male patient between 2 and 10 years old who had a stem cell transplant for chronic granulomatous disease, so the T cells may come from the graft donor.

As for this clonotype: A much more abundant neighbour one base away suggests this may be a read error. The rearrangement joins TRBV25-1 to TRBJ2-7; 8 nucleotides match TRBD1. Per germline, CDR1 MGHDK and CDR2 SYGVNS. The CDR3 contains 13 residues. This chain's CDR3 is CTSSRQGKYEQYF. DNA of the CDR3: TGTACCAGCTCAAGACAGGGGAAATACGAGCAGTACTTC.

V gene TRBV4-1 combines with J gene TRBJ2-1, with 9 bases identical to TRBD2. V lost 3 bases, J lost 9 bases, and 3 bases stayed unmatched. This CDR3 comprises 13 residues. CDR1 and CDR2 from the germline V gene are MGHRA and YSYEKL. The CDR3, as DNA: TGCGCCAGCAGCCAGGAAGCGGGAGGTGAGCAGTTCTTC. This codes for CASSQEAGGEQFF.

This clonotype was seen only a few times. DNA of the CDR3: TGCGCCAGCAGCCCCGTCGGGACAGGCGCCTACGAGCAGTACTTC. Translating gives CASSPVGTGAYEQYF. V gene TRBV5-1 combines with J gene TRBJ2-7, with TRBD1 identical over 8 bases. The V and J ends lost 4 bases and 2 bases, in that order; junction bases with no gene match: 8. Germline CDR1 reads SGHRS; CDR2 reads YFSETQ. CDR3 length: 15 amino acids.

The V and J genes are TRBV28 and TRBJ2-6, with D uncertain. The CDR3 consists of 14 residues. The germline V and J ends were trimmed by 7 bases and 0 bases, with 7 bases remaining between them. Germline CDR1 MDHEN, CDR2 SYDVKM. The CDR3 is CASTGFSGANVLTF. The CDR3 DNA is TGTGCCAGCACAGGCTTCTCTGGGGCCAACGTCCTGACTTTC.

J is TRBJ1-1 and V is TRBV18; D remains unclear. CDR3 length: 13 residues. Trimming took 2 bases from V and 5 from J, leaving 9 bases between them. Germline assignment: CDR1 KGHSH and CDR2 LQKENI. The CDR3: CASSPYVETEAFF. The CDR3 DNA follows: TGTGCCAGCTCACCATATGTTGAGACTGAAGCTTTCTTT.

In this sample, this clonotype turned up a few times. This chain connects TRBV3-1 to TRBJ1-3; the D gene is possibly TRBD1 (5 bases). Germline loops: CDR1 LGHDT, CDR2 YNNKEL (reference sequence). The CDR3 runs to 15 residues. V was clipped by 5 bases and J by 4 bases, with 15 bases between them. The CDR3 is CASSIVGGTGNTIYF. Written as DNA, the CDR3 is TGTGCCAGCAGCATAGTGGGGGGAACCGGAAACACCATATATTTT.

This clonotype was detected ten times or more. The rearrangement links TRBV20-1 to TRBJ2-7; D might be TRBD1 (7 bases). V dropped 5 bases and J dropped 4 bases, with 15 bases sitting between them. Germline CDR1 reads DFQATT; CDR2 reads SNEGSKA (reference sequence). There are 13 residues in the CDR3. The DNA of the CDR3 is TGCAGTGCTGGGGGGACAGCCGAATACGAGCAGTACTTC. This sequence encodes CSAGGTAEYEQYF.

The table lists this clonotype with many counts. The CDR3 nucleotides are TGTGCCAGCAGCGTCCGGGGGGCAGACCAAGAGACCCAGTACTTC. It yields the protein CASSVRGADQETQYF. This rearrangement joins TRBV9 to TRBJ2-5; TRBD2 is a possible D gene (7 bases). Trimming stripped 2 bases from V and 0 bases from J, with 11 bases between. Germline V CDR1 and CDR2: SGDLS, YYNGEE. CDR3 length: 15 residues.

V usage is TRBV24-1 and J usage is TRBJ2-1; D remains unclear. With 5 bases removed from V and 2 bases from J, the gap between germline ends came to 9 bases. The CDR3 runs 14 residues. The germline CDR1 and CDR2 sequences are KGHDR and SFDVKD. The CDR3 bases are TGTGCCACCAGTGGAGATCGACCCTACAATGAGCAGTTCTTC. Protein product: CATSGDRPYNEQFF.

Only a few counts were recorded for this clonotype. The genes are TRBV7-8 and TRBJ2-7; perhaps TRBD1 as D (5 bases). In germline, CDR1 is SGHVS, CDR2 FQNEAQ. With 3 bases removed from V and 2 bases from J, the gap between germline ends came to 11 bases. The CDR3 covers 14 residues. The CDR3 protein is CASSFGAAAYEQYF. CDR3 bases: TGTGCCAGCAGCTTTGGGGCAGCAGCCTACGAGCAGTACTTC.

The chain is built from TRBV7-2 and TRBJ2-3; D gene uncertain. CDR1 is SGHTA and CDR2 is FQGNSA in the germline V gene. This CDR3 is built from 12 residues. V was cut by 5 bases and J by 5 bases, with 8 bases left in between. CDR3 residues: CASSRSGDTQYF. CDR3 DNA sequence: TGTGCCAGCAGCCGCTCTGGAGATACGCAGTATTTT.

In this sample, this clonotype turned up many times. The rearrangement joins TRBV6-5 to TRBJ1-2, with D possibly being TRBD1 (5 bases). The V end lost 2 bases, the J end lost 4 bases, and 8 bases lay between the germline ends. This CDR3 is built from 13 residues. The V gene's germline CDR1 is MNHEY and CDR2 SVGAGI. The CDR3 nucleotides are TGTGCCAGCAGTTACCCCGGGACCTATGGCTACACCTTC. Translated, it gives CASSYPGTYGYTF.

CDR3: CSARDFRSTGELFF. CDR3 nucleotides: TGCAGTGCTAGAGATTTTAGATCCACCGGGGAGCTGTTTTTT. The chain is built from TRBV20-1 and TRBJ2-2; D unresolved. Germline V gene sequence: CDR1 DFQATT, CDR2 SNEGSKA (reference sequence). V dropped 0 bases and J dropped 4 bases, with 9 bases sitting between them. The CDR3 is 14 residues long.

The gene calls are TRBV20-1 and TRBJ2-1; TRBD2 aligns across 12 bases. The CDR3 sequence is 14 residues long. Germline assignment: CDR1 DFQATT and CDR2 SNEGSKA (reference sequence). V shed 7 bases and J 9 bases; nucleotides not matched to a gene: 10. CDR3 region: CSDCGLAGRVEQFF. DNA for the CDR3: TGCAGTGACTGCGGACTAGCGGGACGAGTTGAGCAGTTCTTC.

The chain recombines TRBV5-1 with TRBJ2-7; D ambiguous. This CDR3 has 13 residues. Germline V gene data show CDR1 as SGHRS and CDR2 as YFSETQ. V was shortened by 4 bases and J by 0 bases, with 8 bases between the two germline ends. CDR3 in DNA: TGCGCCAGCAGCACGGCAGGCTCCTACGAGCAGTACTTC. It is translated as CASSTAGSYEQYF.

This clonotype occurred many times. The CDR3 bases are TGTGCCAGCAGTGGACCCGGGACTAGCGCCACAGATACGCAGTATTTT. Amino acids: CASSGPGTSATDTQYF. This rearrangement joins TRBV25-1 to TRBJ2-3, with TRBD2 identical over 10 bases. Germline V lookup: CDR1 MGHDK, CDR2 SYGVNS. V was clipped by 4 bases and J by 2 bases; unmatched bases: 6. This CDR3 has 16 residues. Complete variable domain (other parts from reference TRBV25-1 and TRBJ2-3): EADIYQTPRYLVIGTGKKITLECSQTMGHDKMYWYQQDPGMELHLIHYSYGVNSTEKGDLSSESTVSRIRTEHFPLTLESARPSHTSQYLCASSGPGTSATDTQYFGPGTRLTVL.

Only a few counts were recorded for this clonotype. The gene calls are TRBV12-3 or TRBV12-4 and TRBJ1-1; D may be TRBD1 (6 bases). CDR3 length equals 17 residues. Deletions cut 2 bases from V and 0 bases from J, with 16 bases between. In DNA form, the CDR3 reads TGTGCCAGCAGTTTAACAATGACAGGAACCATGAACACTGAAGCTTTCTTT. Protein sequence: CASSLTMTGTMNTEAFF.

This clonotype showed up just a few times. CDR3 sequence: CSVVDGVNYGYTF. The DNA for the CDR3 is TGCAGTGTCGTGGACGGAGTTAACTATGGCTACACCTTC. This chain joins TRBV20-1 and TRBJ1-2, with D unresolved. The CDR3 spans 13 residues. Germline CDR1 is DFQATT and CDR2 is SNEGSKA (reference sequence). V lost 7 bases and J 1 base, leaving 13 bases between the germline ends.

This clonotype has more than one count but fewer than ten. The rearrangement uses TRBV10-3 and TRBJ2-5; D might be TRBD1 (6 bases). CDR3 length: 13 residues. Looked up from germline, CDR1 is ENHRY and CDR2 is SYGVKD. The germline V and J ends were trimmed by 10 bases and 1 base, with 13 bases remaining between them. The CDR3 here is CASKWDTQETQYF. The CDR3 nucleotides are TGTGCCAGCAAGTGGGACACCCAAGAGACCCAGTACTTC.